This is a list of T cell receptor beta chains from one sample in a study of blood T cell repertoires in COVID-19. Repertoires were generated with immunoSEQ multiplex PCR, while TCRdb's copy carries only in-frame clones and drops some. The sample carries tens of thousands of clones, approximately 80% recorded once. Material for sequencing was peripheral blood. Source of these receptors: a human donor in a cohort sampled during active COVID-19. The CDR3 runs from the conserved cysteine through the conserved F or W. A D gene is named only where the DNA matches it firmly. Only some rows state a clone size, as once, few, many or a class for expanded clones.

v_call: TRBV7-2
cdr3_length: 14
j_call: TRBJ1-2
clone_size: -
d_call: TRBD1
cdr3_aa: CASQITGVRDGYTF
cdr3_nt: TGTGCCAGCCAAATCACAGGGGTTCGGGATGGCTACACCTTC

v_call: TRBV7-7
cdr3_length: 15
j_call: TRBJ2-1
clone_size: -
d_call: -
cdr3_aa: CASSIRQSSYNEQFF
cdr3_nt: TGTGCTAGCAGCATTCGACAGAGCTCCTACAATGAGCAGTTCTTC

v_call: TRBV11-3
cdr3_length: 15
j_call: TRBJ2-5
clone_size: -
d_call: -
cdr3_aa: CASSLVFGREGAQYF
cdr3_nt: TGTGCCAGCAGCTTAGTTTTCGGCAGGGAGGGGGCCCAGTACTTC

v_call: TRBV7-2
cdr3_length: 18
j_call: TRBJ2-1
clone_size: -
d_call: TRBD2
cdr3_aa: CASSLGLAGGTVGNEQFF
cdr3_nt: TGTGCCAGCAGCTTAGGACTAGCGGGGGGTACAGTTGGAAATGAGCAGTTCTTC

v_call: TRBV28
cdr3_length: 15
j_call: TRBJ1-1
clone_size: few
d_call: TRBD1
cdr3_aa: CASSLQRTGRNEAFF
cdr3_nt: TGTGCCAGCAGTTTACAGCGGACAGGGAGGAATGAAGCTTTCTTT

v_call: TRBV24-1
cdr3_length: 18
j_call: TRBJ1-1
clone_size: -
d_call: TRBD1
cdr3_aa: CATSDSLNRGDVSPEAFF
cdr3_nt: TGTGCCACCAGTGATTCCCTCAACAGGGGAGATGTGTCCCCTGAAGCTTTCTTT

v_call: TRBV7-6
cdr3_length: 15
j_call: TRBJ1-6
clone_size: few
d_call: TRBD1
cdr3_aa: CASSLAGQGGSPLHF
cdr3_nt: TGTGCCAGCAGCTTAGCTGGACAGGGCGGCTCACCCCTCCACTTT

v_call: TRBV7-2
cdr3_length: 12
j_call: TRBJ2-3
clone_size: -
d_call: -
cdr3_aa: CASSLARDTQYF
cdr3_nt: TGTGCCAGCAGCTTAGCGCGAGATACGCAGTATTTT

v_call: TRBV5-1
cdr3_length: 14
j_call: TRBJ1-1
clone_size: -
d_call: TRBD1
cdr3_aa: CASSSTGRTTEAFF
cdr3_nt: TGCGCCAGCAGCTCGACAGGGAGAACAACTGAAGCTTTCTTT

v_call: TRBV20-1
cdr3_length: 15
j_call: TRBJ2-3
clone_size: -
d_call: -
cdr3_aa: CSASYSATSTDTQYF
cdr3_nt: TGCAGTGCTAGTTATAGCGCGACTAGCACAGATACGCAGTATTTT

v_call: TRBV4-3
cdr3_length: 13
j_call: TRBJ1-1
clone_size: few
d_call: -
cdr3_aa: CASSSQGGSGAFF
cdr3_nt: TGCGCCAGCAGCTCACAGGGCGGATCGGGAGCTTTCTTT

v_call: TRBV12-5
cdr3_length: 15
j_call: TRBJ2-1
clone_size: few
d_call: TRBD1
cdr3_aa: CASGPGQLSYNEQFF
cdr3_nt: TGTGCTAGTGGTCCGGGACAGCTGTCCTACAATGAGCAGTTCTTC

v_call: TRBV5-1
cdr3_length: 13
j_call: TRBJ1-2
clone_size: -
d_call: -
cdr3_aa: CASSADTAYGYTF
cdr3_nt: TGCGCCAGCAGCGCGGACACCGCCTATGGCTACACCTTC

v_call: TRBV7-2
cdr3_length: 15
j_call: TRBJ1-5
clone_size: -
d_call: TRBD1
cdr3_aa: CASSLDGTANQPQHF
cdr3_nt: TGTGCCAGCAGCTTAGACGGGACAGCCAATCAGCCCCAGCATTTT

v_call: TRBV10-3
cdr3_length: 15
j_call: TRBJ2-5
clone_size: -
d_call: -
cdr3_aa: CAISEGRGAQETQYF
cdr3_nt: TGTGCCATCAGTGAGGGTCGTGGGGCCCAAGAGACCCAGTACTTC

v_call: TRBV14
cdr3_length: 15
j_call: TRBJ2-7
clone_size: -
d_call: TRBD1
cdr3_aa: CASSLLRQGSYEQYF
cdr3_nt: TGTGCCAGCAGCCTTCTCAGACAGGGCTCCTACGAGCAGTACTTC

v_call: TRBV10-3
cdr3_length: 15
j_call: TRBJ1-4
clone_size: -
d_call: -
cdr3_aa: CAISGGQATNEKLFF
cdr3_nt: TGTGCCATCAGTGGTGGGCAGGCAACTAATGAAAAACTGTTTTTT

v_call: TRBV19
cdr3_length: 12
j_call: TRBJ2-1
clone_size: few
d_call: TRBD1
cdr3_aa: CATGTGGNEQFF
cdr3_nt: TGTGCCACGGGGACAGGGGGCAATGAGCAGTTCTTC

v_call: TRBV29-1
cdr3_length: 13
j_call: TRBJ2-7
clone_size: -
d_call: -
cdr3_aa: CSAQRGGSYEQYF
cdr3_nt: TGCAGCGCACAGAGAGGAGGGTCCTACGAGCAGTACTTC

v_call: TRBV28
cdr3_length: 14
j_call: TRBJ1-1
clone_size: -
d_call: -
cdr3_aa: CASSFAGRDTEAFF
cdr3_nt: TGTGCCAGCAGTTTTGCAGGGAGGGACACTGAAGCTTTCTTT

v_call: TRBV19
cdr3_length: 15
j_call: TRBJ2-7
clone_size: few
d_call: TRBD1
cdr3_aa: CASRDAPGQTYEQYF
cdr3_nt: TGTGCCAGTAGGGACGCGCCGGGACAGACCTACGAGCAGTACTTC

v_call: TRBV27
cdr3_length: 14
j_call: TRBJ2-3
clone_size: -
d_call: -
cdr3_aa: CASHRRVRTDTQYF
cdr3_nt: TGTGCCAGCCACCGGCGGGTTCGCACAGATACGCAGTATTTT

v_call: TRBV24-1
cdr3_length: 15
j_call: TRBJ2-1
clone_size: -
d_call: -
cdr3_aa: CATSDWGDDYNEQFF
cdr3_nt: TGTGCCACCAGTGATTGGGGGGATGACTACAATGAGCAGTTCTTC